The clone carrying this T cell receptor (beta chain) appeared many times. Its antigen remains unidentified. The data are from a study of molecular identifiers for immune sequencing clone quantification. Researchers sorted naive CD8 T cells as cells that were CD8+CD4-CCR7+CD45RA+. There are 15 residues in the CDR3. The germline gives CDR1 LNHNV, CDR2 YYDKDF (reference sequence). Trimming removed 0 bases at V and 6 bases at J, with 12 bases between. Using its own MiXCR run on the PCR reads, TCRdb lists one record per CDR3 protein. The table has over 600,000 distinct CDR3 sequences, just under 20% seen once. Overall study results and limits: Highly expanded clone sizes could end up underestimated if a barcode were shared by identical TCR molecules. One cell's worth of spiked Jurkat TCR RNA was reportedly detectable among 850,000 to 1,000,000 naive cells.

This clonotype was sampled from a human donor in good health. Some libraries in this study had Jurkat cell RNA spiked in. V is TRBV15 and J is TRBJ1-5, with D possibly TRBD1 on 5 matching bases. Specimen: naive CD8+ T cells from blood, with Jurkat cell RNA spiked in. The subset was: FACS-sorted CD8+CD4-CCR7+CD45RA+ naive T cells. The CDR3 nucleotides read TGTGCCACCAGCAGAGATGTTGGGGGTGCTCAGCCCCAGCATTTT. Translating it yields CATSRDVGGAQPQHF. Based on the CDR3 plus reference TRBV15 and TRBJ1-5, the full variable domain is DAMVIQNPRYQVTQFGKPVTLSCSQTLNHNVMYWYQQKSSQAPKLLFHYYDKDFNNEADTPDNFQSRRPNTSFCFLDIRSPGLGDTAMYLCATSRDVGGAQPQHFGDGTRLSIL.